This T cell receptor (beta chain) was documented in a study of T cells in Graves' hyperthyroidism and ophthalmopathy. Study at large: Peripheral blood was obtained at initial diagnosis, preceding any treatment.

Germline lookup yields CDR1 MNHEY and CDR2 SMNVEV (reference sequence). V lost 5 bases and J 1 base, leaving 9 bases between the germline ends. The CDR3 is 14 amino acids. RNA transcripts provided the source from which TCR beta CDR3 regions were amplified. The HTBI primer set served for first-round RT-PCR of the TCR CDR3. A single record per CDR3 protein comes from TCRdb applying MiXCR to the multiplex PCR reads. In the table there are 250,000 to 300,000 distinct CDR3 sequences, roughly 13% of which are singletons. Newly diagnosed hyperthyroidism patients aged 18 to 65 years had disease lasting under 2 months. Diagnoses rested on clinical symptoms, serum thyroxine and TRAb, thyroid ultrasound and orbital computed tomography. This clonotype was picked up many times.

The source material was blood. The chain combines TRBV27 with TRBJ1-5, with a tentative D call TRBD1 (5 bases). This clonotype originated in a woman aged 40 to 55 with Graves' hyperthyroidism. For the CDR3, the DNA is TGTGCCAGCAGTCGCGGACAAAGCAATCAGCCCCAGCATTTT. Translation: CASSRGQSNQPQHF.